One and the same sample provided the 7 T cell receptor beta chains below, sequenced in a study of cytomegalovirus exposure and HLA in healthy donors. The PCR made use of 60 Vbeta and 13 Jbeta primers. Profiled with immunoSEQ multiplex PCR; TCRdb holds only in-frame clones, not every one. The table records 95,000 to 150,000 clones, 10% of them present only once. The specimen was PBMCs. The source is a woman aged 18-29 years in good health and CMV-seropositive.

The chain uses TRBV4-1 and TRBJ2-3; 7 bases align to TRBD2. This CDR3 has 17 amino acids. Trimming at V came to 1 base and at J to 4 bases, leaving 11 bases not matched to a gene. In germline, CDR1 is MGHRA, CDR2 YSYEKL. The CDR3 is CASSQAGLAGIADTQYF. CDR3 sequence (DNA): TGCGCCAGCAGCCAAGCAGGCTTAGCGGGTATCGCAGATACGCAGTATTTT.

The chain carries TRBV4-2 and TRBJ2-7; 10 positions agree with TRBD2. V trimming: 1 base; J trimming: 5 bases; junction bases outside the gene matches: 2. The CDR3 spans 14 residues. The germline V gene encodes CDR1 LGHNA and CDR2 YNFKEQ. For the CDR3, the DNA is TGTGCCAGCAGCCAAGCTAGCGGGAGCGACGAGCAGTACTTC. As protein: CASSQASGSDEQYF.

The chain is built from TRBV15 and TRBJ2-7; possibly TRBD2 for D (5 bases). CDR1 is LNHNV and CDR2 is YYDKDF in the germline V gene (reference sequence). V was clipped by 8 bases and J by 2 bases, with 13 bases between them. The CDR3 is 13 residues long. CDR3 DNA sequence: TGTGCCACCCGTCGAGCGGCTACCTACGAGCAGTACTTC. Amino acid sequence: CATRRAATYEQYF.

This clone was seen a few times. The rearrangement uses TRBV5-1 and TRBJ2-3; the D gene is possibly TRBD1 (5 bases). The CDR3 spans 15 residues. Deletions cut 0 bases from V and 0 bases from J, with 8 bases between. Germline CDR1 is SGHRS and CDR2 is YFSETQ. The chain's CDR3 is CASSLGQTSTDTQYF. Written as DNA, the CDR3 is TGCGCCAGCAGCTTGGGACAGACTAGCACAGATACGCAGTATTTT.

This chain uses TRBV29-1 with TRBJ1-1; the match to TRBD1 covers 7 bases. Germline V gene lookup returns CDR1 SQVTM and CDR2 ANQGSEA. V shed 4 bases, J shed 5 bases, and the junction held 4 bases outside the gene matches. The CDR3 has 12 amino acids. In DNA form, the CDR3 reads TGCAGCGTTGTCAGGGGGTTTACTGAAGCTTTCTTT. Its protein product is CSVVRGFTEAFF. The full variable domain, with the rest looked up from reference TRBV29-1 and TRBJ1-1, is SAVISQKPSRDICQRGTSLTIQCQVDSQVTMMFWYRQQPGQSLTLIATANQGSEATYESGFVIDKFPISRPNLTFSTLTVSNMSPEDSSIYLCSVVRGFTEAFFGQGTRLTVV.

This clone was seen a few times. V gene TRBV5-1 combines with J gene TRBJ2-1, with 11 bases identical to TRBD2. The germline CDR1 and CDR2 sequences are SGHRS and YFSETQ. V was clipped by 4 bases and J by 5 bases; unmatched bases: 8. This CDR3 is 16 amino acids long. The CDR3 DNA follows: TGCGCCAGCAGCGTCTGGACTAGCGGGCCCGACAATGAGCAGTTCTTC. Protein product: CASSVWTSGPDNEQFF.

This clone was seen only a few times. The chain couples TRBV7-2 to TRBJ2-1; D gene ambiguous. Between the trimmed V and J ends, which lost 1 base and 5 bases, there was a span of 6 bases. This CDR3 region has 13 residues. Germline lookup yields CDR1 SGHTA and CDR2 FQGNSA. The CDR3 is CASSLGSDNEQFF. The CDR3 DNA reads TGTGCCAGCAGCTTAGGGTCGGACAATGAGCAGTTCTTC.